This T cell receptor beta chain derives from a study of tumor-infiltrating lymphocytes in primary liver carcinoma. Study as a whole: Staging of the tumors gave T1-T3 N0M0, with widths of roughly 4.2 to 10 cm.

The CDR3 loop spans 14 amino acids. Germline-derived CDR1 and CDR2 are MNHNS and SASEGT. For this clonotype: Its antigen is not known. The junction does not match germline at one end; this may be a read error.

Study results and limitations: Bulk unsorted material prevented CD4+ and CD8+ repertoire comparison. Pairs of tumor regions overlapped more than tumor-adjacent and tumor-blood pairs did.

Blood RNA was derived from unsorted whole blood, and germline DNA was extracted too. TCR beta cDNA came from roughly 450 ng total RNA, primed with a constant-region primer. TCR beta libraries came from three nested multiplex PCR rounds using slightly modified ARM-PCR. TRBV1-TRBV30 forward and Cbeta reverse primers drove the first two approximately 10-cycle rounds. TCRdb re-analysed the multiplex PCR reads in MiXCR, keeping a single row per CDR3 protein. The sample lists hundreds of thousands of distinct CDR3 sequences, 50% to 75% seen once, with over 15% in the top ten. The clonotype comes from a woman aged 30 to 39 with primary liver carcinoma and hepatitis B virus infection. The V and J genes are TRBV6-1 and TRBJ1-4; tentative D call: TRBD1 (5 bases). The sample consisted of peripheral blood. The CDR3 here is CAISEDGGNEKLFF. The CDR3 DNA is TGTGCCATCAGTGAGGACGGGGGGAACGAAAAACTGTTTTTT.